A few counts support the clone carrying this T cell receptor beta chain. This CDR3 has 16 residues. V lost 1 base, J lost 7 bases, and 15 bases lay in between. The germline V gene has CDR1 SGHRS and CDR2 YFSETQ. This table comes from immunoSEQ multiplex PCR, and its TCRdb copy is limited to in-frame clones, with some not included. The repertoire holds about 310,000 clones, 90% seen once, with roughly 1% in the top ten. This entry comes from a study of blood T cell repertoires in COVID-19. Looking at the study overall: T cells, B-cell-depleted T cells, or PBMCs supplied cDNA or gDNA.

This receptor was taken from a middle-aged woman with COVID-19, enrolled during active disease. The rearrangement joins TRBV5-1 to TRBJ1-6; D not resolved. Source material: peripheral blood. In nucleotides, the CDR3 is TGCGCCAGCAGCTTGACCAGCTACCCACAGAATTCACCCCTCCACTTT. Amino acid sequence: CASSLTSYPQNSPLHF.